What follows are 20 T cell receptor beta chains derived from one specimen sequenced in a study of blood T cell repertoires in COVID-19. Sequenced by immunoSEQ multiplex PCR; TCRdb stores in-frame clones only, minus some. The data contain tens of thousands of clones, 65% to 90% of them seen just once; the ten biggest clones take up roughly 2.5%. The specimen sequenced was peripheral blood. These receptors were collected from a woman aged 80 or over with COVID-19, enrolled during active disease.

The chain carries TRBV5-1 and TRBJ1-1; weak D call: TRBD1 (5 bases). From germline, CDR1 is SGHRS and CDR2 YFSETQ. V lost 0 bases and J 4 bases, leaving 13 bases between the germline ends. The CDR3 is made up of 15 amino acids. The CDR3 bases are TGCGCCAGCAGCTTGGACGGTAGGGGAGGCACTGAAGCTTTCTTT. It yields the protein CASSLDGRGGTEAFF.

In nucleotides, the CDR3 is TGTGCCAGCAGCCCAAGTCCCGGGACAGGGAGGGTTGGCTATGGCTACACCTTC. It yields the protein CASSPSPGTGRVGYGYTF. This chain links TRBV9 with TRBJ1-2; TRBD1 agrees at 9 bases. Germline trimming cut 4 bases from V and 4 bases from J; bases unmatched to any gene: 17. The germline gives CDR1 SGDLS, CDR2 YYNGEE. The CDR3 is 18 residues long.

This clone was observed a few times. The CDR3 here is CASSPPQGKRDTEAFF. CDR3 DNA: TGTGCCAGCTCACCACCACAGGGAAAGCGAGACACTGAAGCTTTCTTT. The rearrangement uses TRBV18 and TRBJ1-1, with a tentative D call TRBD1 (6 bases). The CDR3 contains 16 residues. V lost 0 bases and J lost 3, with 14 bases in between. Germline-derived CDR1 and CDR2 are KGHSH and LQKENI.

CDR3 sequence reads: CASSQLAGVNEQFF. The CDR3 DNA is TGTGCCAGCAGCCAACTAGCGGGGGTCAATGAGCAGTTCTTC. This chain connects TRBV3-1 (or the pseudogene TRBV3-2) to TRBJ2-1; the match to TRBD2 covers 10 bases. V lost 2 bases, J lost 6 bases, and 1 base stayed unmatched. CDR1 and CDR2 (germline): LGHDT, YNNKEL (reference sequence). The CDR3 sequence is 14 residues long.

V and J are TRBV18 and TRBJ2-5; D remains ambiguous. Germline lookup yields CDR1 KGHSH and CDR2 LQKENI. With 3 bases removed from V and 5 bases from J, the gap between germline ends came to 4 bases. This CDR3 spans 11 amino acids. Here the CDR3 DNA reads TGTGCCAGCTCACCGCAGGAGACCCAGTACTTC. Protein product: CASSPQETQYF.

The rearrangement joins TRBV28 to TRBJ1-2, with 7 bases fitting TRBD1. Germline CDR1 and CDR2: MDHEN and SYDVKM. Losses at the gene ends were 2 bases for V and 2 bases for J; bases not matched to a gene: 8. The CDR3 runs to 16 residues. The CDR3 nucleotides read TGTGCCAGCAGTTTAGGGGGAGCGACAGGGAACTATGGCTACACCTTC. This encodes CASSLGGATGNYGYTF.

This clone was seen only a few times. This chain joins TRBV18 and TRBJ2-7; possible D gene TRBD2, 6 bases. The germline CDR1 and CDR2 sequences are KGHSH and LQKENI. Between the trimmed V and J ends, which lost 3 bases and 4 bases, there was a span of 10 bases. This CDR3 is 13 amino acids long. In nucleotides, the CDR3 is TGTGCCAGCTCACCCCTGGGGGGTTACGAGCAGTACTTC. This gives the protein CASSPLGGYEQYF.

The rearrangement joins TRBV5-1 to TRBJ1-6; 10 nucleotides align to TRBD1. Looked up from germline, CDR1 is SGHRS and CDR2 is YFSETQ. The CDR3 runs to 15 residues. With V trimmed by 4 bases and J by 7 bases, 5 bases remained unmatched. The CDR3: CASSPQDRGNSPLHF. CDR3 sequence (DNA): TGCGCCAGCAGCCCGCAGGACAGGGGGAATTCACCCCTCCACTTT.

The CDR3 protein is CASRTGDWQNEKLFF. CDR3 DNA sequence: TGCGCCAGCAGGACAGGGGACTGGCAAAATGAAAAACTGTTTTTT. The chain couples TRBV5-1 to TRBJ1-4, with 8 positions matching TRBD1. Unmatched junction bases numbered 8, after V lost 5 bases and J lost 5 bases. The germline V gene has CDR1 SGHRS and CDR2 YFSETQ. The CDR3 runs 15 residues.

The genes are TRBV6-1 and TRBJ1-6; possible D gene TRBD1, 5 bases. V gave up 1 base and J gave up 17 bases, with 12 bases separating them. Germline assignment: CDR1 MNHNS and CDR2 SASEGT. The CDR3 is made up of 12 amino acids. CDR3 DNA: TGTGCCAGCAGTGAAGGCAACAGGAGAGTCCACTTT. It translates to CASSEGNRRVHF.

This clone was counted between two and nine times. The chain carries TRBV19 and TRBJ2-3; D is possibly TRBD1 (5 bases). CDR1 is LNHDA and CDR2 is SQIVND in the germline V gene (reference sequence). CDR3 length equals 13 residues. V was pared by 5 bases and J by 4 bases, with 10 bases between. The chain's CDR3 is CASSGREADTQYF. The CDR3 bases are TGTGCCAGTAGTGGCAGGGAAGCAGATACGCAGTATTTT.

The chain is built from TRBV18 and TRBJ1-5, with 8 bases matching TRBD1. J gave up 5 bases and V 4 bases, and 10 bases lay outside the gene matches. The CDR3 extends over 16 amino acids. The germline CDR1 and CDR2 sequences are KGHSH and LQKENI. CDR3 sequence (DNA): TGTGCCAGCTCACTTATGCAGGGGGCAGGGGATCAGCCCCAGCATTTT. It translates to CASSLMQGAGDQPQHF.

This chain joins TRBV6-5 and TRBJ2-7; TRBD1 aligns across 7 bases. CDR1 is MNHEY and CDR2 is SVGAGI in the germline V gene. CDR3 size: 15 residues. V lost 2 bases, J lost 5 bases, and 9 bases stayed unmatched. CDR3 loop: CASSYRQGWRNEQYF. The CDR3 nucleotides are TGTGCCAGCAGTTACCGACAGGGATGGAGGAACGAGCAGTACTTC.

By proportion, this clone is medium-sized. This chain uses TRBV24-1 with TRBJ2-1; TRBD2 matches 9 bases. The CDR3 has 17 amino acids. Germline V lookup: CDR1 KGHDR, CDR2 SFDVKD. V dropped 3 bases and J dropped 3; count of bases not matched to a gene: 8. The CDR3 DNA is TGTGCCACCAGTGATCCCTCGGCGCGGGAGGGCTACAATGAGCAGTTCTTC. Its protein product is CATSDPSAREGYNEQFF.

The J gene is TRBJ1-2, the V gene TRBV5-1; D gene uncertain. The CDR3 consists of 13 residues. Germline assignment: CDR1 SGHRS and CDR2 YFSETQ. Trimming left V 0 bases short and J 5 bases short, with 8 bases between. This CDR3 is CASSLGTAYGYTF. The CDR3 DNA reads as TGCGCCAGCAGCTTGGGGACTGCTTATGGCTACACCTTC. Variable domain in full (rest from reference TRBV5-1 and TRBJ1-2): KAGVTQTPRYLIKTRGQQVTLSCSPISGHRSVSWYQQTPGQGLQFLFEYFSETQRNKGNFPGRFSGRQFSNSRSEMNVSTLELGDSALYLCASSLGTAYGYTFGSGTRLTVV.

The CDR3 here is CASSLYGGPYYGYTF. CDR3 bases: TGTGCCAGTAGTCTTTACGGAGGCCCTTACTATGGCTACACCTTC. The V and J genes are TRBV19 and TRBJ1-2; no reliable D call. The CDR3 extends over 15 amino acids. Germline CDR1 and CDR2: LNHDA and SQIVND (reference sequence). The ends were cut back, 5 bases at V and 3 bases at J, with 16 bases in the middle.

This rearrangement joins TRBV29-1 to TRBJ2-1, with TRBD2 as a possible D gene (6 bases). Between the trimmed V and J ends, which lost 3 bases and 10 bases, there was a span of 10 bases. CDR3 length equals 11 residues. Germline V gene lookup returns CDR1 SQVTM and CDR2 ANQGSEA. DNA for the CDR3: TGCAGCGTTGATGTAAGCGGGGAGCAGTTCTTC. Amino acids: CSVDVSGEQFF.

This clone was counted a few times. The chain recombines TRBV6-5 with TRBJ2-7, with 11 bases identical to TRBD2. V was clipped by 4 bases and J by 0 bases; unmatched bases: 5. CDR1 MNHEY and CDR2 SVGAGI come from the germline V gene. The CDR3 totals 16 residues. CDR3 loop: CASSFRLAGTSYEQYF. For the CDR3, the DNA is TGTGCCAGCAGTTTCCGACTAGCGGGGACCTCCTACGAGCAGTACTTC.

CDR3 residues: CASSLGASNTEAFF. Written as DNA, the CDR3 is TGCGCCAGCAGCTTGGGAGCATCGAACACTGAAGCTTTCTTT. This chain links TRBV5-1 with TRBJ1-1, with D hard to call. The V gene lost 0 bases and the J gene lost 1 base, with 7 bases spanning the gap. Germline loops: CDR1 SGHRS, CDR2 YFSETQ. The CDR3 runs 14 residues.

The chain combines TRBV7-8 with TRBJ2-1; D is perhaps TRBD1 (5 bases). The CDR3 runs to 14 residues. The V gene's germline CDR1 is SGHVS and CDR2 FQNEAQ. V was cut by 4 bases and J by 5 bases, with 12 bases left in between. The CDR3: CASSSGSVDNEQFF. In DNA, the CDR3 is TGTGCCAGCAGCTCAGGGTCGGTTGACAATGAGCAGTTCTTC.